The 13 T cell receptor beta chains presented below share a single source sample, sequenced in a study of identifying expanded T cells in peripheral blood. The method was immunoSEQ multiplex PCR; TCRdb's version includes in-frame clones alone and lacks a portion of them. In the table there are 100,000 or so clones, 88% of which are singletons. Sequencing used blood. The receptors come from a person aged 18 to 75 in good health.

The chain recombines TRBV5-1 with TRBJ2-1; D might be TRBD1 (6 bases). Germline V gene data show CDR1 as SGHRS and CDR2 as YFSETQ. This CDR3 is built from 15 residues. V dropped 0 bases and J dropped 7 bases, with 14 bases sitting between them. As DNA, the CDR3 is TGCGCCAGCAGCTTGGGGCTGGGGGCGCCGAATGAGCAGTTCTTC. Its translation is CASSLGLGAPNEQFF.

The chain recombines TRBV6-5 with TRBJ1-1; the match to TRBD1 covers 7 bases. The CDR3 extends over 15 amino acids. With V trimmed by 6 bases and J by 1 base, 8 bases remained unmatched. Germline-derived CDR1 and CDR2 are MNHEY and SVGAGI. CDR3 in amino acids: CASSPGGTANTEAFF. The CDR3 region has the DNA TGTGCCAGCAGCCCCGGAGGGACAGCGAACACTGAAGCTTTCTTT.

This rearrangement joins TRBV10-2 to TRBJ2-3, with a possible D match to TRBD2 (5 bases). Trimming cost V 6 bases and J 4 bases, with 11 bases left between them. Germline assignment: CDR1 WSHSY and CDR2 SAAADI. The CDR3 is 13 amino acids. CDR3 nucleotide sequence: TGCGCCAGCAGACCCGGACTTTCAGATACGCAGTATTTT. Translating it yields CASRPGLSDTQYF.

The chain recombines TRBV10-3 with TRBJ1-1, with D perhaps TRBD1 (5 bases). The CDR3 consists of 12 residues. In germline, CDR1 is ENHRY, CDR2 SYGVKD. V dropped 6 bases and J dropped 4 bases, with 9 bases sitting between them. CDR3 loop: CAIRGGGTEAFF. CDR3 in DNA: TGTGCCATCAGGGGCGGGGGCACTGAAGCTTTCTTT.

This clone was counted once. The chain employs TRBV18 and TRBJ2-7, with 8 bases lining up with TRBD1. The CDR3 runs 14 residues. CDR1 is KGHSH, CDR2 LQKENI, per germline. The V and J ends lost 3 bases and 3 bases, in that order; junction bases with no gene match: 4. The CDR3 DNA reads as TGTGCCAGCTCACCGGACAGGGAGAGCTACGAGCAGTACTTC. As protein: CASSPDRESYEQYF. The whole variable domain, filled in from reference TRBV18 and TRBJ2-7, reads NAGVMQNPRHLVRRRGQEARLRCSPMKGHSHVYWYRQLPEEGLKFMVYLQKENIIDESGMPKERFSAEFPKEGPSILRIQQVVRGDSAAYFCASSPDRESYEQYFGPGTRLTVT.

The CDR3 sequence: CASSLDWSGNEKLFF. The CDR3 DNA is TGCGCCAGCAGCTTGGACTGGTCGGGGAATGAAAAACTGTTTTTT. The chain couples TRBV5-1 to TRBJ1-4; D ambiguous. CDR3 size: 15 residues. With 0 bases removed from V and 5 bases from J, the gap between germline ends came to 11 bases. Germline V lookup: CDR1 SGHRS, CDR2 YFSETQ.

This chain connects TRBV27 to TRBJ2-7; the match to TRBD1 covers 8 bases. V was clipped by 3 bases and J by 6 bases; unmatched bases: 7. Germline loops: CDR1 MNHEY, CDR2 SMNVEV (reference sequence). The CDR3 loop spans 14 amino acids. Written as DNA, the CDR3 is TGTGCCAGCAGTTTCTCGACAGGGGAAGCCGAGCAGTACTTC. As protein: CASSFSTGEAEQYF.

This chain joins TRBV7-2 and TRBJ2-7, with a tentative D call TRBD2 (5 bases). Germline V lookup: CDR1 SGHTA, CDR2 FQGNSA. V lost 3 bases, J lost 3 bases, and 9 bases lay in between. The CDR3 extends over 13 amino acids. In DNA, the CDR3 is TGTGCCAGCAGCTTGGCGGGCCTCTACGAGCAGTACTTC. This codes for CASSLAGLYEQYF.

The chain has TRBV2 and TRBJ2-5; D may match TRBD1 or TRBD2 (5 bases each). V was pared by 5 bases and J by 4 bases, with 14 bases between. CDR1 and CDR2 (germline): SNHLY, FYNNEI. The CDR3 sequence is 14 residues long. The CDR3 region has the DNA TGTGCCAGCAGTCTCGCAGGGAGATTAGAGACCCAGTACTTC. Amino acid sequence: CASSLAGRLETQYF.

As regards this clone: In the same sample, other DNA sequences code for this CDR3. This chain uses TRBV4-1 with TRBJ1-1; D ambiguous. The V end lost 0 bases, the J end lost 4 bases, and 9 bases lay between the germline ends. This CDR3 is 14 amino acids long. Germline CDR1 MGHRA, CDR2 YSYEKL. CDR3 sequence reads: CASSQEGGITEAFF. The DNA of the CDR3 is TGCGCCAGCAGCCAAGAAGGCGGAATCACTGAAGCTTTCTTT.

This chain joins TRBV21-1 and TRBJ2-7. TRBV21-1 is reported as a pseudogene. CDR3 length: 11 residues. DNA for the CDR3: TGTGCCAGCCGGGGCCCCTACGAGCAGTACTTC. Protein product: CASRGPYEQYF.

This chain uses TRBV7-9 with TRBJ1-3, with TRBD1 as a possible D gene (6 bases). Germline V gene sequence: CDR1 SEHNR, CDR2 FQNEAQ (reference sequence). This CDR3 comprises 15 residues. The V end was cut by 5 bases, the J end by 3 bases, with 14 bases between. As DNA, the CDR3 is TGTGCCAGCAGCGCACGGAGAGGGGGTGGAAACACCATATATTTT. It specifies CASSARRGGGNTIYF. Using reference TRBV7-9 and TRBJ1-3 for the parts outside the CDR3, the full variable domain is DTGVSQNPRHKITKRGQNVTFRCDPISEHNRLYWYRQTLGQGPEFLTYFQNEAQLEKSRLLSDRFSAERPKGSFSTLEIQRTEQGDSAMYLCASSARRGGGNTIYFGEGSWLTVV.

The CDR3 DNA sequence: TGTGCCAGCAGTGGCACCGACTATGGCTACACCTTC. Translation gives CASSGTDYGYTF. The rearrangement joins TRBV6-5 to TRBJ1-2, with D uncertain. Germline V gene lookup returns CDR1 MNHEY and CDR2 SVGAGI. The V and J ends lost 5 bases and 3 bases respectively, with 7 bases between them. CDR3 length equals 12 residues.